This is a list of T cell receptor beta chains from one sample in a study of CD8 T cells in Susac syndrome. TCRdb itself ran the immunoSEQ multiplex PCR reads through MiXCR, one entry per CDR3 protein. This table has some 260,000 distinct CDR3 sequences, 70% to 90% appearing once. The material sequenced was CD8+ T cells from PBMCs. These receptors all stem from a human donor with multiple sclerosis. Each CDR3 is given with its conserved first and last residue. D genes are given only for firm matches. Only part of the rows carry a size: once, few, many, or a class if the clone is expanded.

j_call	d_call	v_call	clone_size	cdr3_nt	cdr3_aa
TRBJ2-2	-	TRBV6-2/TRBV6-3	once	TGTGCCAGCAGATTCGGAGGGGAGCTGTTTTTT	CASRFGGELFF
TRBJ2-5	-	TRBV5-6	-	TGTGCCAGCAGCCAGGGGTCCAAGACCCAGTACTTC	CASSQGSKTQYF
TRBJ2-5	TRBD2	TRBV27	-	TGTGCCAGCAGTCCCCTCCCCGGGACTAGCGGGAGTATGATCGAGACCCAGTACTTC	CASSPLPGTSGSMIETQYF
TRBJ2-7	-	TRBV20-1	-	TGCAGTGCTAGAGGCAGATCGGGGAGCTACGAGCAGTACTTC	CSARGRSGSYEQYF
TRBJ1-5	-	TRBV7-6	-	TGTGCCAGCAGCTTAGCCCCTCGTCAGCCCCAGCATTTT	CASSLAPRQPQHF
TRBJ2-1	-	TRBV6-2/TRBV6-3	-	TGTGCCAGCGGTGGTACACCCTACAATGAGCAGTTCTTC	CASGGTPYNEQFF
TRBJ2-7	TRBD2	TRBV5-1	-	TGCGCCAGCAGCGGGGGACTAGGCTACGAGCAGTACTTC	CASSGGLGYEQYF
TRBJ2-3	TRBD2	TRBV6-5	-	TGTGCCAGCAGTTACCCTAGGGAGGGAGAAACTCCAGATACGCAGTATTTT	CASSYPREGETPDTQYF
TRBJ2-7	TRBD2	TRBV30	-	TGTGCCTGGAGTGTCAGGGAGGGCCGGGAGCAGTACTTC	CAWSVREGREQYF
TRBJ1-2	-	TRBV30	-	TGTGCCTGGAGTGTCTGGTCTCTGGTTGCCTATGGCTACACCTTC	CAWSVWSLVAYGYTF
TRBJ2-3	-	TRBV6-5	once	TGTGCCAGCACCTCAGGGGTCGGGGCGGGGGATACGCAGTATTTT	CASTSGVGAGDTQYF
TRBJ2-5	-	TRBV4-2	-	TGTGCCAGCAGCCAAGATCTGAGTAGCGCCCAAGAGACCCAGTACTTC	CASSQDLSSAQETQYF
TRBJ2-3	TRBD2	TRBV5-4	-	TGTGCCAGCAGCTTGGCTAGCGGGAGGGTTGGGGATACGCAGTATTTT	CASSLASGRVGDTQYF
TRBJ2-7	-	TRBV4-2	-	TGTGCCAGCAGCCAAGAAGCGGCTTCCTACGAGCAGTACTTC	CASSQEAASYEQYF
TRBJ1-2	-	TRBV5-1	-	TGCGCCAGCGGGGCGTTGGATGGCTACACCTTC	CASGALDGYTF
TRBJ2-7	TRBD1	TRBV28	-	TGTGCCAGCAGTTTAGGGGACAGGGGCAACGAGCAGTACTTC	CASSLGDRGNEQYF
TRBJ2-7	-	TRBV19	-	TGTGCCAGTAGCCGGGACCCTAACTACGAGCAGTACTTC	CASSRDPNYEQYF
TRBJ2-7	-	TRBV7-9	-	TGTGCCAGCAGGCTAGCCGACGAGCAGTACTTC	CASRLADEQYF
TRBJ2-3	-	TRBV6-5	-	TGTGCCAGCAGTTACTTAGGGGGGCAGGGCACAGATACGCAGTATTTT	CASSYLGGQGTDTQYF
TRBJ2-7	-	TRBV12-3/TRBV12-4	-	TGTGCCAGCAGTTTAGGAGGGGTCAACGAGCAGTACTTC	CASSLGGVNEQYF
TRBJ1-5	TRBD1	TRBV6-1	-	TGTGCCAGCAGAACAGGGGCCGGTCAGCCCCAGCATTTT	CASRTGAGQPQHF
TRBJ2-7	-	TRBV20-1	-	TGCAGTGCTAGAAGTAGCCGGGACTCGCTAAGGGGTGAGCAGTACTTC	CSARSSRDSLRGEQYF
TRBJ2-7	-	TRBV2	-	TGTGCCAGCAGTGAAGTCCTAGCTCGGGAGCAGTACTTC	CASSEVLAREQYF
TRBJ2-1	TRBD2	TRBV12-3/TRBV12-4	-	TGTGCCAGCAGTTTAACGAGCGGGAGAGGATTTAATGAGCAGTTCTTC	CASSLTSGRGFNEQFF
TRBJ1-1	-	TRBV29-1	-	TGCAGCGTTTCAGGGACCACTGAAGCTTTCTTT	CSVSGTTEAFF
TRBJ2-3	-	TRBV28	-	TGTGCCAGCAGTTTACCCGTGCTTGGATCCTTAGATACGCAGTATTTT	CASSLPVLGSLDTQYF
TRBJ1-1	-	TRBV19	-	TGTGCCAGTAGTATGGAAGGGAACACTGAAGCTTTCTTT	CASSMEGNTEAFF
TRBJ2-1	-	TRBV27	-	TGTGCCAGCAGTTTATTAGCAGGTGTCAATGAGCAGTTCTTC	CASSLLAGVNEQFF
TRBJ2-1	TRBD2	TRBV9	-	TGTGCCAGCAGCGTGGAAGGGCTAGCGGGAGGCGGGTCCTACAATGAGCAGTTCTTC	CASSVEGLAGGGSYNEQFF
TRBJ2-2	-	TRBV4-1	-	TGCGCCAGTGGGACATCGAACACCGGGGAGCTGTTTTTT	CASGTSNTGELFF
TRBJ2-7	-	TRBV29-1	-	TGCAGCGTTGAGGGGGGTACCTTCTACGAGCAGTACTTC	CSVEGGTFYEQYF
TRBJ2-7	TRBD2	TRBV7-3	-	TGTGCCAGCAGCCTACTAGCGGGAGAAAACTACGAGCAGTACTTC	CASSLLAGENYEQYF
TRBJ2-5	TRBD2	TRBV28	-	TGTGCCAGCAGTCCGACTAGCGGGAACTTAGAGACCCAGTACTTC	CASSPTSGNLETQYF
TRBJ1-1	-	TRBV6-5	few	TGTGCCAGCAGTTACGGTAGTGGTCGGAACACTGAAGCTTTCTTT	CASSYGSGRNTEAFF
TRBJ2-1	TRBD2	TRBV4-2	-	TGTGCCAGCAGCCAAAGTCCCGGGACTACCGTGAATGAGCAGTTCTTC	CASSQSPGTTVNEQFF
TRBJ2-7	-	TRBV30	once	TGTGCCTGGCGGGACCCTCAGGAGCAGTACTTC	CAWRDPQEQYF
TRBJ2-5	TRBD2	TRBV11-2	-	TGTGCCAGCAGCTTCGGCGGGAGGGCCGAGACCCAGTACTTC	CASSFGGRAETQYF
TRBJ2-1	-	TRBV6-7	-	TGTGCCAGCAGTTACGTAGGGGCTGCCTACAATGAGCAGTTCTTC	CASSYVGAAYNEQFF
TRBJ2-1	TRBD2	TRBV12-3/TRBV12-4	-	TGTGCCAGCAGTTCAGCAGCGGGAGGGACCTACAATGAGCAGTTCTTC	CASSSAAGGTYNEQFF
TRBJ2-7	TRBD2	TRBV3-1	once	TGTGCCAGCAGTCTCGGACTTAGCGGGAGAATAGGGAACGAGCAGTACTTC	CASSLGLSGRIGNEQYF
TRBJ2-3	-	TRBV15	-	TGTGCCACCAGCAGAGATCGAGGGATGGTTGATACGCAGTATTTT	CATSRDRGMVDTQYF
TRBJ2-7	-	TRBV20-1	-	TGCAGTGCCACCCAGGCAGACTTAGCCTACGAGCAGTACTTC	CSATQADLAYEQYF
TRBJ2-4	-	TRBV7-2	once	TGTGCCAGCAGCTTCTGGAGGGCCGGTCTGATGGACAAAAACATTCAGTACTTC	CASSFWRAGLMDKNIQYF
TRBJ2-7	TRBD1	TRBV27	once	TGTGCCAGCAGTGTACAGGGGCAGGGGCACGAGCAGTACTTC	CASSVQGQGHEQYF
TRBJ2-1	TRBD1	TRBV6-1	-	TGTGCCAGCAGTACAGGGGTGGAACGAGCGGAGAGCTCCTACAATGAGCAGTTCTTC	CASSTGVERAESSYNEQFF
TRBJ2-1	TRBD2	TRBV20-1	-	TGCAGTGCTAGAGATACCAGCGGGGGAGCCCCCTACAATGAGCAGTTCTTC	CSARDTSGGAPYNEQFF
TRBJ2-7	-	TRBV6-5	-	TGTGCCAGCAGTTACGTGGACGGAGCCTACGAGCAGTACTTC	CASSYVDGAYEQYF
TRBJ1-2	-	TRBV9	-	TGTGCCAGCGGGGGACACAGCTATGGCTACACCTTC	CASGGHSYGYTF
TRBJ1-6	TRBD1	TRBV5-5	-	TGTGCCAGCAGCTCGAACAGGGGCCCGCGACCCCTCCACTTT	CASSSNRGPRPLHF
TRBJ2-2	-	TRBV7-2	-	TGTGCCAGCAGCTTACCCACTACTACCGGGGAGCTGTTTTTT	CASSLPTTTGELFF
TRBJ2-7	TRBD2	TRBV20-1	-	TGCAGTGCTAACGAAAGGGGACTAGCGGGAGTCCTTAGCTCCTACGAGCAGTACTTC	CSANERGLAGVLSSYEQYF
TRBJ1-1	-	TRBV28	-	TGTGCCAGCATTTACAGGGTTTCGAACACTGAAGCTTTCTTT	CASIYRVSNTEAFF
TRBJ2-1	TRBD2	TRBV10-1	-	TGCGCCACCCCCGGGGGGAGGAAGTTTTACAATGAGCAGTTCTTC	CATPGGRKFYNEQFF
TRBJ1-6	TRBD1	TRBV27	-	TGTGCCAGCAGTGTCAGACAGGGTAATTCACCCCTCCACTTT	CASSVRQGNSPLHF